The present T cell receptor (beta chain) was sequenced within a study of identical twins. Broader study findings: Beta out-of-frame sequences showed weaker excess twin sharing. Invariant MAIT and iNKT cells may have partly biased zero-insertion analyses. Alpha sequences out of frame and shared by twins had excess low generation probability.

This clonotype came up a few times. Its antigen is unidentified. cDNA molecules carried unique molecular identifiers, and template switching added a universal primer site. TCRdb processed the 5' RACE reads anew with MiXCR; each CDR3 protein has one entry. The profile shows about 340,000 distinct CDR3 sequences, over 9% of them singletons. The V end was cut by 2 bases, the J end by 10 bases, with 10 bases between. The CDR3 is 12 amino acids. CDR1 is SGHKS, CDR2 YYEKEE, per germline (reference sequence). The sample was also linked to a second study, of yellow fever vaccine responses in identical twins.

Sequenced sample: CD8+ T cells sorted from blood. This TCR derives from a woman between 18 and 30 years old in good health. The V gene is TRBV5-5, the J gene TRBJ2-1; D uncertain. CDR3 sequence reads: CASSLSGLEQFF. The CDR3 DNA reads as TGTGCCAGCAGCTTATCCGGGCTAGAGCAGTTCTTC.